The T cell receptor beta chain under discussion was sequenced for a study of PD-1 blockade in mismatch repair-deficient tumors. Study observations and caveats: After pembrolizumab, tumor-resident clones rose rapidly, then generally contracted before radiologic responses.

V was shortened by 4 bases and J by 5 bases, with 25 bases between the two germline ends. Germline assignment: CDR1 SGHKS and CDR2 YYEKEE (reference sequence). There are 18 residues in the CDR3. To note about this clone: No antigen is known for it.

Mismatch repair deficiency was confirmed in all patients, by PCR or immunohistochemistry. The TCR-sequenced patients were a few responders to pembrolizumab. TCRdb's copy holds only in-frame clones and misses some; the assay was immunoSEQ multiplex PCR. The sample lists approximately 120,000 clones, around 87% occurring once. The receptor's source is an adult with mismatch repair-deficient cancer. Sequenced material: peripheral blood, taken 44 weeks after starting pembrolizumab. This chain uses TRBV5-5 with TRBJ2-1; tentatively, D is TRBD1 (6 bases). The CDR3 region has the DNA TGTGCCAGCAGCAAATCGGACTCGACAGGACGGGCCCACAATGAGCAGTTCTTC. This translates into CASSKSDSTGRAHNEQFF. The full variable domain, its missing parts supplied by reference TRBV5-5 and TRBJ2-1, is DAGVTQSPTHLIKTRGQQVTLRCSPISGHKSVSWYQQVLGQGPQFIFQYYEKEERGRGNFPDRFSARQFPNYSSELNVNALLLGDSALYLCASSKSDSTGRAHNEQFFGPGTRLTVL.